This T cell receptor (beta chain) is drawn from a study of cytomegalovirus exposure and HLA in healthy donors. The overall study: About 80 million unique TCRs from HLA-typed donors were held in an early data release.

13 Jbeta primers and 60 Vbeta primers were used for the PCR. Assay used: immunoSEQ multiplex PCR; TCRdb lists only in-frame clones, some missing. Here the sample spans 200,000 to 250,000 clones, 82% being singletons. Whole-study findings and limits: Accurate predictions that matched the HLA-A and HLA-B alleles of most subjects were reportedly made from TCR beta sequences.

The donors were healthy bone marrow donors. The donors, nominally healthy at sampling, likely had unrecorded immune exposures. A word on this clone: What it binds is not known.

The receptor was derived from a woman aged 40 to 50 in good health and CMV-seronegative. Sequenced: PBMCs.

The CDR3: CSVRDRLSNYGYTF. CDR3 DNA sequence: TGCAGCGTTAGGGACAGACTCTCTAACTATGGCTACACCTTC. The chain uses TRBV29-1 and TRBJ1-2, with TRBD1 identical over 7 bases. V lost 5 bases, J lost 0 bases, and 6 bases stayed unmatched. The V gene's germline CDR1 is SQVTM and CDR2 ANQGSEA. The CDR3 covers 14 residues. The full variable domain, its missing parts supplied by reference TRBV29-1 and TRBJ1-2, is SAVISQKPSRDICQRGTSLTIQCQVDSQVTMMFWYRQQPGQSLTLIATANQGSEATYESGFVIDKFPISRPNLTFSTLTVSNMSPEDSSIYLCSVRDRLSNYGYTFGSGTRLTVV.